The next 16 T cell receptor beta chains were all read from a single sample in a study of Ad26.COV2.S vaccination and SARS-CoV-2 variants (dated by TCRdb to the early 2020s). The treatment or condition label for this specimen denotes: 15 to 20 received Ad26.COV2.S at low or high dose, single or two shots; five or six received placebo; per-sample allocation not given. For vaccine and placebo recipients, the sequenced repertoires came from samples collected on day 63 after the first injection. The method was the immunoSEQ multiplex PCR assay. The source is immuneACCESS, and TCRdb retained only in-frame sequences with V and J called. Part of the clones is not carried over; for the studies checked, unresolved V genes explain less than half of this, and the remainder is unexplained. This sample lists 400,000 to 450,000 clones; around nine tenths were detected once. The leading ten clones occupy more than 9% of the sample.

The sequencing used peripheral blood, collected in a trial of Ad26.COV2.S vaccine versus placebo. The receptors shown here come from a person aged 18-65 years who received the Ad26.COV2.S COVID-19 vaccine or a placebo.

The J gene is TRBJ2-1, the V gene TRBV24-1; D is unclear. Per germline, CDR1 KGHDR and CDR2 SFDVKD. This CDR3 contains 14 residues. V lost 2 bases and J lost 12, with 16 bases in between. The DNA of the CDR3 is TGTGCCACCAGTGATTCTACACGACCCCCTGGGCAGTTCTTC. It specifies CATSDSTRPPGQFF.

The chain couples TRBV9 to TRBJ2-3, with 11 bases that match TRBD2. Per the germline V gene, CDR1 is SGDLS and CDR2 is YYNGEE. After removal of 4 bases from V and 0 bases from J, the junction contained 10 bases not matched to a gene. The CDR3 has 18 amino acids. The CDR3: CASSSRGLAEPSTDTQYF. The CDR3 DNA is TGTGCCAGCAGCTCAAGGGGACTAGCGGAACCTAGCACAGATACGCAGTATTTT.

The V gene is TRBV18, the J gene TRBJ2-5; D call uncertain. CDR3 length equals 14 residues. CDR1 is KGHSH, CDR2 LQKENI, per germline. Trimming left V 3 bases short and J 1 base short, with 9 bases between. This CDR3 is CASSPSPAQETQYF. CDR3 sequence (DNA): TGTGCCAGCTCACCTAGCCCAGCCCAAGAGACCCAGTACTTC.

This chain uses TRBV6-2 or TRBV6-3 with TRBJ1-5; the D gene is possibly TRBD1 (5 bases). The ends were cut back, 6 bases at V and 1 base at J, with 13 bases in the middle. The CDR3 has 15 residues. The germline CDR1 and CDR2 sequences are MNHEY and SVGEGT. This CDR3 reads CASSPGRGSNQPQHF. As DNA, the CDR3 is TGTGCCAGCAGCCCCGGACGGGGGAGCAATCAGCCCCAGCATTTT.

The chain links TRBV29-1 to TRBJ1-1, with 7 bases identical to TRBD1. V dropped 3 bases and J dropped 11; count of bases not matched to a gene: 12. The CDR3 runs 13 residues. The germline V gene encodes CDR1 SQVTM and CDR2 ANQGSEA. CDR3 sequence: CSVERDRAQRAFF. The DNA of the CDR3 is TGCAGCGTTGAGAGAGACAGGGCTCAAAGGGCTTTCTTT.

This chain uses TRBV4-3 with TRBJ2-7; a possible D gene is TRBD2 (8 bases). The V gene lost 1 base and the J gene lost 4 bases, with 17 bases spanning the gap. The V gene's germline CDR1 is LGHNA and CDR2 YSLEER. The CDR3 contains 16 residues. DNA for the CDR3: TGCGCCAGCAGCCAAGGTCCCGGGAGGGGGCTATACGAGCAGTACTTC. It translates to CASSQGPGRGLYEQYF.

The rearrangement uses TRBV19 and TRBJ1-2; D may be TRBD1 (6 bases). From germline, CDR1 is LNHDA and CDR2 SQIVND (reference sequence). V gave up 5 bases and J gave up 4 bases, with 11 bases separating them. The CDR3 consists of 13 residues. The chain's CDR3 is CASSRDNSYGYTF. As DNA, the CDR3 is TGTGCCAGTAGTCGGGACAACTCCTATGGCTACACCTTC.

The chain uses TRBV18 and TRBJ2-1; TRBD2 matches 8 bases. Germline assignment: CDR1 KGHSH and CDR2 LQKENI. CDR3 length: 16 residues. J gave up 6 bases and V 2 bases, and 9 bases lay outside the gene matches. The CDR3 nucleotides read TGTGCCAGCTCACCAGGCGTAGCGGGATCTTCCAATGAGCAGTTCTTC. This gives the protein CASSPGVAGSSNEQFF. Full variable domain (rest looked up from reference TRBV18 and TRBJ2-1): NAGVMQNPRHLVRRRGQEARLRCSPMKGHSHVYWYRQLPEEGLKFMVYLQKENIIDESGMPKERFSAEFPKEGPSILRIQQVVRGDSAAYFCASSPGVAGSSNEQFFGPGTRLTVL.

V and J are TRBV6-5 and TRBJ2-7; D may match TRBD1 or TRBD2 (5 bases each). This CDR3 is 15 amino acids long. Germline assignment: CDR1 MNHEY and CDR2 SVGAGI. V lost 6 bases and J lost 5, with 20 bases in between. The CDR3 DNA follows: TGTGCCAGCAGCCTGGGACCGCGACTTAGCAACGAGCAGTACTTC. Its translation is CASSLGPRLSNEQYF.

About this clone itself: The same CDR3 also results from other DNA sequences found in this sample. The CDR3 spells CAWSVTGMNTEAFF. CDR3 nucleotide sequence: TGTGCCTGGAGTGTAACTGGGATGAACACTGAAGCTTTCTTT. The gene calls are TRBV30 and TRBJ1-1; D gene ambiguous. Per the germline V gene, CDR1 is GTSNPN and CDR2 is SVGIG (reference sequence). Trimming pared 0 bases from V and 0 bases from J, leaving 8 bases between. CDR3 size: 14 residues.

This sequence joins TRBV5-1 and TRBJ2-5; D is tentatively TRBD1 or TRBD2 (5 bases each). Per the germline V gene, CDR1 is SGHRS and CDR2 is YFSETQ. V was pared by 7 bases and J by 1 base, with 23 bases between. The CDR3 consists of 17 residues. The chain's CDR3 is CASGGQGHMVGQETQYF. CDR3 DNA: TGCGCCAGCGGGGGTCAGGGTCATATGGTGGGCCAAGAGACCCAGTACTTC.

For this clone: Other DNA sequences of this sample code for an identical CDR3. J is TRBJ1-3 and V is TRBV6-5; D remains ambiguous. Germline CDR1 and CDR2: MNHEY and SVGAGI. Trimming cost V 0 bases and J 4 bases, with 4 bases left between them. This CDR3 spans 13 amino acids. Here the CDR3 DNA reads TGTGCCAGCAGTTACTCGCCGGGAAACACCATATATTTT. Protein product: CASSYSPGNTIYF.

V and J are TRBV7-8 and TRBJ1-4; D call uncertain. Germline V gene data show CDR1 as SGHVS and CDR2 as FQNEAQ. The CDR3 extends over 18 amino acids. The V gene lost 0 bases and the J gene lost 5 bases, with 19 bases spanning the gap. CDR3 bases: TGTGCCAGCAGCTTAGCTATTGGGTTGAGGCAGAAGAATGAAAAACTGTTTTTT. It codes for CASSLAIGLRQKNEKLFF. Supplemented by reference TRBV7-8 and TRBJ1-4, the full variable domain reads GAGVSQSPRYKVAKRGQDVALRCDPISGHVSLFWYQQALGQGPEFLTYFQNEAQLDKSGLPSDRFFAERPEGSVSTLKIQRTQQEDSAVYLCASSLAIGLRQKNEKLFFGSGTQLSVL.

The chain has TRBV10-3 and TRBJ2-2; the D is unclear. This CDR3 is built from 14 residues. Trimming removed 3 bases from V and 1 base from J, with 6 bases in between. Germline CDR1 is ENHRY and CDR2 is SYGVKD. The CDR3 reads CAISDRVNTGELFF. The DNA for the CDR3 is TGTGCCATCAGTGACCGGGTGAACACCGGGGAGCTGTTTTTT.

The chain is built from TRBV6-2 or TRBV6-3 and TRBJ1-2; 9 bases match TRBD1. From germline, CDR1 is MNHEY and CDR2 SVGEGT. This CDR3 has 15 amino acids. V shed 5 bases and J 2 bases; nucleotides not matched to a gene: 6. For the CDR3, the DNA is TGTGCCAGCAGTCAGAGACAGGGGGAGAACTATGGCTACACCTTC. Residues: CASSQRQGENYGYTF.

The chain is built from TRBV3-1 (or the pseudogene TRBV3-2) and TRBJ1-1; D remains unclear. The CDR3 loop spans 13 amino acids. Trimming took 2 bases from V and 6 from J, leaving 10 bases between them. CDR1 and CDR2 from the germline V gene are LGHDT and YNNKEL (reference sequence). DNA for the CDR3: TGTGCCAGCAGCCAATCCCGGAAGGCTGAAGCTTTCTTT. Residues: CASSQSRKAEAFF.